This T cell receptor beta chain was identified during a study of cytomegalovirus exposure and HLA in healthy donors. Background on the study: Samples from HLA-typed donors yielded some 85 million unique TCRs in an early data release.

Germline assignment: CDR1 SGHTS and CDR2 YDEGEE. Trimming took 4 bases from V and 1 from J; bases not matched to a gene: 7. This CDR3 has 16 amino acids. Study-level findings and limits: Most TCR sequences were uncommon, yet certain public TCRs appeared in many donors.

With respect to this clone: What it binds is not known.

Primers for the PCR totalled 60 Vbeta and 13 Jbeta. Sequencing used immunoSEQ multiplex PCR; TCRdb keeps in-frame clones, though not all of them. The sample contains some 110,000 clones, 65% to 80% of which appear only once. The V gene is TRBV5-8, the J gene TRBJ2-5; 10 bases line up with TRBD1. The material sequenced was PBMCs. This sequence was found in a woman in her fifties or sixties in good health and CMV-seropositive. The CDR3 region has the DNA TGTGCCAGCAGCCGTGGGACAGGGGCTCTCCAAGAGACCCAGTACTTC. Its protein product is CASSRGTGALQETQYF.